The sample holds many counts of the clone carrying this T cell receptor (beta chain). The data belong to a study of neurological immune-mediated disorders. TCRdb itself ran the 5' RACE reads through MiXCR, one entry per CDR3 protein. The sample lists over 15,000 distinct CDR3 sequences, approximately 12% occurring once. V was pared by 3 bases and J by 4 bases, with 5 bases of the junction left unmatched. Germline values: CDR1 MDHEN, CDR2 SYDVKM. The CDR3 consists of 15 residues. This clonotype was obtained from a woman between 45 and 60 years old in good health. The chain links TRBV28 to TRBJ1-1; 10 nucleotides line up with TRBD1. The specimen sequenced was CD8+ T cells from blood. The CDR3 bases are TGTGCCAGCAGTTTCCTCCGGACAGGGGGCACTGAAGCTTTCTTT. Translating gives CASSFLRTGGTEAFF.